This TCR beta chain was identified in a study of T cells after posttransplantation cyclophosphamide. Libraries were prepared by immunoSEQ multiplex PCR; TCRdb keeps only in-frame clonotypes and omits some of them. The sample consists of 9,900 or so clones, about 98% of them appearing once. The naive gate required viable CD3+CD4+ or CD3+CD8+ cells with CCR7+CD45RA+CD45RO-CD95-CD27+CD28+ phenotype. Sequencing was done on a sample of naive CD4+ T cells sorted from PBMCs. The sequence was collected from a woman aged 55-75 years in good health, CMV-negative, and a related stem cell transplant donor.

The CDR3 sequence is CASSSKWETTQYF. CDR3 coding DNA: TGTGCCAGCAGCTCAAAATGGGAGACTACCCAGTACTTC. The V and J genes are TRBV11-2 and TRBJ2-7, with D possibly being TRBD2 (5 bases). The CDR3 extends over 13 amino acids. The germline V gene encodes CDR1 SGHAT and CDR2 FQNNGV. The V end was cut by 4 bases, the J end by 10 bases, with 17 bases between.